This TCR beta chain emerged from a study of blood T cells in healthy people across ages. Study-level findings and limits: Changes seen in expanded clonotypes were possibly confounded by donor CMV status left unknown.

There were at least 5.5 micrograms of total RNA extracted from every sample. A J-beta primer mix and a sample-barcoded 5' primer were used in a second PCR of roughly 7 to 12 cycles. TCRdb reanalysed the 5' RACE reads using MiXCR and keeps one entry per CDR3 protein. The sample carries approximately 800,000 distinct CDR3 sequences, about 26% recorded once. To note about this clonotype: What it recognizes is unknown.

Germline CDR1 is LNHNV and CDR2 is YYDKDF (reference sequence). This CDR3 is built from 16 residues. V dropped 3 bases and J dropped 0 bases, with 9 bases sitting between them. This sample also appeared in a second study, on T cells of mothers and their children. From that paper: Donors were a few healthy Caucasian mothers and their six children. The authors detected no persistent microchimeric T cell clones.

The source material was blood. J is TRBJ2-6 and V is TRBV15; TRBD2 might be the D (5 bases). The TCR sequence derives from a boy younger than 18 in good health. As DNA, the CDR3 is TGTGCCACCAGCAGGAGGGTGGGCTCTGGGGCCAACGTCCTGACTTTC. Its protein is CATSRRVGSGANVLTF.